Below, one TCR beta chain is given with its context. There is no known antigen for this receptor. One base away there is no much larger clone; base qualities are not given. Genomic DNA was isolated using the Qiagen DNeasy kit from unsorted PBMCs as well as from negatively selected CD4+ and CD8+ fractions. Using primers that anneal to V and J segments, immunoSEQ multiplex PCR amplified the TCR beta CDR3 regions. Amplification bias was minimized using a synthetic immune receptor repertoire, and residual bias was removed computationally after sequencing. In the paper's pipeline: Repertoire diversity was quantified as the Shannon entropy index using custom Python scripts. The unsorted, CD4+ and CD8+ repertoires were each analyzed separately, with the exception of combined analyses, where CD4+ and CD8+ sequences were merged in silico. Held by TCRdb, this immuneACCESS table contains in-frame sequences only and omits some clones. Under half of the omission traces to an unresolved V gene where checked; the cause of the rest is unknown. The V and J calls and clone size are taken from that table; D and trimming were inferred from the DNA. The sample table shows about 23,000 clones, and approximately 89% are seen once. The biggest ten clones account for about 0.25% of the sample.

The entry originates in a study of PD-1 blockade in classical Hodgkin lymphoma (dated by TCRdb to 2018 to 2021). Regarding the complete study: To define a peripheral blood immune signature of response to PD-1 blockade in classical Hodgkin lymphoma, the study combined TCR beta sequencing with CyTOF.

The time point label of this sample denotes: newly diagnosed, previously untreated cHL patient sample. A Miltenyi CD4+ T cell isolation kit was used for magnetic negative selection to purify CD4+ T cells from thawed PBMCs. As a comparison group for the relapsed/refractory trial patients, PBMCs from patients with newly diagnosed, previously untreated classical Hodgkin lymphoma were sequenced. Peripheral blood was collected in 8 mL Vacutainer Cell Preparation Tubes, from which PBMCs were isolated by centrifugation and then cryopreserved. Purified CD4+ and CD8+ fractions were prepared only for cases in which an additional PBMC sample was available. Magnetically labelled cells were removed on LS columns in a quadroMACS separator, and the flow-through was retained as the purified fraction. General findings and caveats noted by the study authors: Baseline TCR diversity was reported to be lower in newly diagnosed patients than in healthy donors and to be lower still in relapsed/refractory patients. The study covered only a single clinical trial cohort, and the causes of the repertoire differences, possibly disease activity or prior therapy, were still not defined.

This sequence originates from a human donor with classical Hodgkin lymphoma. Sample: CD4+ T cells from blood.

The sequenced DNA: TGTGCCAGCAGCTCCCGACTCGGCACCGGGGAGCTGTTTTTT. This sequence encodes CASSSRLGTGELFF. The V gene is TRBV7-6 and the J gene is TRBJ2-2; the D gene remains uncertain. In the germline V gene, CDR1 corresponds to SGHVS and CDR2 to FNYEAQ. V is reduced by 4 bases and J by 4 bases, leaving a spacing of 10 bases between them. Counted from cysteine to phenylalanine, this CDR3 has 14 amino acids. Only the CDR3 portion is preserved as DNA: 42 bases, with reading frame beginning at the first base.